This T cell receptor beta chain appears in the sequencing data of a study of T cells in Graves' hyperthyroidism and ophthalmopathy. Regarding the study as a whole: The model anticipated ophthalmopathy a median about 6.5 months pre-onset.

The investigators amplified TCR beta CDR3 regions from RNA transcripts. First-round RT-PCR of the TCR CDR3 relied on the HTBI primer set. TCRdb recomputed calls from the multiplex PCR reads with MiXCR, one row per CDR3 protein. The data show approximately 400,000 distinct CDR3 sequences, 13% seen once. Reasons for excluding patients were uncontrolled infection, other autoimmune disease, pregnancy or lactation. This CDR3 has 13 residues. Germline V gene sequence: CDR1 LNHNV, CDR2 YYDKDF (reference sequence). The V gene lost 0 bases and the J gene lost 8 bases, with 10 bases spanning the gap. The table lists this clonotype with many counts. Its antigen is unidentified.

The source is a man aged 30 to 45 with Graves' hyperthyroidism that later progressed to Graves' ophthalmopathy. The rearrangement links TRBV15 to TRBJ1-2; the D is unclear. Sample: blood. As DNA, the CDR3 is TGTGCCACCAGCAGAGATCAATCCTGGGGCTACACCTTC. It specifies CATSRDQSWGYTF.